The clone carrying this T cell receptor (beta chain) appeared once. Its specificity is unknown. Quantitative 5'-RACE was performed with molecular barcodes, and it yielded the TCR beta libraries. TCRdb re-analysed the 5' RACE reads in MiXCR, keeping a single row per CDR3 protein. The sample includes about 140,000 distinct CDR3 sequences, roughly 30% of them seen just once. The germline V gene has CDR1 KGHSH and CDR2 LQKENI. The CDR3 extends over 13 amino acids. V lost 1 base and J 8 bases, leaving 8 bases between the germline ends. This specimen belongs to a study of CD8 T cells in ankylosing spondylitis. General observations from the study: What seemed typical of ankylosing spondylitis blood was a TCR beta motif built from several highly homologous variants. Peripheral blood held disease-linked clones only at relatively low frequency, and these were CD8+.

The TCR comes from a male donor with ankylosing spondylitis. The rearrangement links TRBV18 to TRBJ1-4; no definite D call. Sequencing used synovial fluid, either unsorted or a sorted T cell fraction (not recorded which). CDR3 in DNA: TGTGCCAGCTCACCACGTTTAACAGAAAAACTGTTTTTT. Translation gives CASSPRLTEKLFF.